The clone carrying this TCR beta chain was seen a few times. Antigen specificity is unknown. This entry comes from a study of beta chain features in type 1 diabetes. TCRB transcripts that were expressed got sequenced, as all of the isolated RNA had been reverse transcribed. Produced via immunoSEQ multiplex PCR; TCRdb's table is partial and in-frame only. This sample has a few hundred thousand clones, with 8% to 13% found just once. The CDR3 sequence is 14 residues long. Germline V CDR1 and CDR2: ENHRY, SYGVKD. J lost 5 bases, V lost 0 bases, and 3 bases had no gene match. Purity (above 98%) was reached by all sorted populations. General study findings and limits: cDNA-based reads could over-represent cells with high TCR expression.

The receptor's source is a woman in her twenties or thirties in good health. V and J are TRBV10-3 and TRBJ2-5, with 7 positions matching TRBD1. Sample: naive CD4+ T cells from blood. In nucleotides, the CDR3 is TGTGCCATCAGTGAGTCCACAGGGGTTGAGACCCAGTACTTC. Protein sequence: CAISESTGVETQYF.